The 18 T cell receptor beta chains below all came from one sample that was sequenced in a study of T cells in Graves' hyperthyroidism and ophthalmopathy. Authors of the study amplified TCR beta CDR3 regions from RNA transcripts. First-round RT-PCR targeting the TCR CDR3 was performed with the HTBI primer set. TCRdb itself ran the multiplex PCR reads through MiXCR, one entry per CDR3 protein. The repertoire has approximately 870,000 distinct CDR3 sequences, 35% to 40% of them found once; the top ten carry approximately 8.7%. Sequencing was carried out using blood. The receptors shown here come from a man between 18 and 29 years old with Graves' hyperthyroidism.

The rearrangement links TRBV4-3 to TRBJ1-6, with D tentatively TRBD1 (6 bases). V was cut by 0 bases and J by 6 bases, with 12 bases left in between. Germline values: CDR1 LGHNA, CDR2 YSLEER. CDR3 length equals 16 residues. In nucleotides, the CDR3 is TGCGCCAGCAGCCAAGAACCACAGGGCCCTAATTCACCCCTCCACTTT. Translating gives CASSQEPQGPNSPLHF.

This clonotype was counted once. This chain uses TRBV4-1 with TRBJ2-5; 10 nucleotides align to TRBD2. V was clipped by 4 bases and J by 2 bases; unmatched bases: 4. Germline loops: CDR1 MGHRA, CDR2 YSYEKL. This CDR3 has 15 residues. The CDR3 DNA reads TGCGCCAGCAGCCCTCTGGGACTAGCGCAAGAGACCCAGTACTTC. Protein sequence: CASSPLGLAQETQYF.

This clonotype was recorded a few times. V usage is TRBV13 and J usage is TRBJ1-1, with D perhaps TRBD1 (5 bases). With 6 bases removed from V and 7 bases from J, the gap between germline ends came to 9 bases. The length of the CDR3 is 11 residues. Per germline, CDR1 PRHDT and CDR2 FYEKMQ (reference sequence). CDR3 coding DNA: TGTGCCAGCAGTCGGACACTTGAAGCTTTCTTT. It is translated as CASSRTLEAFF. The complete variable domain, with remaining parts taken from reference TRBV13 and TRBJ1-1, reads AAGVIQSPRHLIKEKRETATLKCYPIPRHDTVYWYQQGPGQDPQFLISFYEKMQSDKGSIPDRFSAQQFSDYHSELNMSSLELGDSALYFCASSRTLEAFFGQGTRLTVV.

The chain joins TRBV2 to TRBJ1-1; D is ambiguous. The V gene's germline CDR1 is SNHLY and CDR2 FYNNEI. The CDR3 spans 14 residues. The germline V and J ends were trimmed by 3 bases and 1 base, with 9 bases remaining between them. CDR3 DNA sequence: TGTGCCAGCAGTGAGCGGGCCTCGAACACTGAAGCTTTCTTT. Its protein is CASSERASNTEAFF.

This chain uses TRBV6-6 with TRBJ1-2, with D perhaps matching TRBD1 (6 bases). This CDR3 is built from 17 residues. V was cut by 0 bases and J by 8 bases, with 22 bases left in between. Germline V gives CDR1 MNHNY, CDR2 SVGAGI (reference sequence). CDR3 loop: CASSYSPFGKGEFGYTF. The DNA of the CDR3 is TGTGCCAGCAGTTACTCGCCATTTGGGAAGGGGGAGTTCGGCTACACCTTC.

This clonotype occurred a few times. The chain joins TRBV5-6 to TRBJ2-6; no reliable D call. The CDR3 extends over 14 amino acids. Germline assignment: CDR1 SGHDT and CDR2 YYEEEE. Trimming took off 5 bases at V and 3 bases at J, with 9 bases between the two ends. CDR3 nucleotides: TGTGCCAGCAGACCCTGGGGTGGGGCCAACGTCCTGACTTTC. Translated, it gives CASRPWGGANVLTF. Together with reference TRBV5-6 and TRBJ2-6, the CDR3 gives the full variable domain: DAGVTQSPTHLIKTRGQQVTLRCSPKSGHDTVSWYQQALGQGPQFIFQYYEEEERQRGNFPDRFSGHQFPNYSSELNVNALLLGDSALYLCASRPWGGANVLTFGAGSRLTVL.

CDR3 amino acids: CASSYSQGRSQGGELFF. The CDR3 DNA sequence: TGTGCCAGCAGTTACTCGCAGGGCCGAAGCCAGGGCGGGGAGCTGTTTTTT. The V gene is TRBV6-5, the J gene TRBJ2-2; D possibly corresponds to TRBD1 (5 bases). Trimming stripped 0 bases from V and 7 bases from J, with 18 bases between. Germline V gene sequence: CDR1 MNHEY, CDR2 SVGAGI. This CDR3 has 17 amino acids.

There are a few counts of this clonotype. This chain connects TRBV20-1 to TRBJ1-4; TRBD1 might be the D (6 bases). Germline assignment: CDR1 DFQATT and CDR2 SNEGSKA (reference sequence). Trimming removed 1 base at V and 7 bases at J, with 10 bases between. The CDR3 runs 13 residues. This CDR3 reads CSARGGAPEKLFF. CDR3 sequence (DNA): TGCAGTGCTAGAGGGGGGGCTCCTGAAAAACTGTTTTTT.

A few counts support this clonotype. This chain uses TRBV20-1 with TRBJ2-5, with 10 bases matching TRBD2. The V segment lost 5 bases and the J segment 4 bases; nucleotides outside the gene matches: 7. CDR3 length: 14 residues. CDR1 is DFQATT, CDR2 SNEGSKA, per germline (reference sequence). This CDR3 reads CSALAGGLLETQYF. CDR3 nucleotide sequence: TGCAGTGCTTTAGCGGGGGGACTGTTAGAGACCCAGTACTTC.

In its sample, this clonotype was seen many times. The chain carries TRBV7-8 and TRBJ2-7; 7 nucleotides align to TRBD1. CDR1 and CDR2 from the germline V gene are SGHVS and FQNEAQ. There are 14 residues in the CDR3. V lost 1 base, J lost 3 bases, and 3 bases stayed unmatched. CDR3 sequence reads: CASSLVQGSYEQYF. The CDR3 region has the DNA TGTGCCAGCAGCTTAGTACAGGGGAGCTACGAGCAGTACTTC.

The chain carries TRBV7-3 and TRBJ2-7; 7 nucleotides agree with TRBD2. The end of the DNA is better explained by TRBJ2-1, so the J call may be wrong. Germline CDR1 and CDR2: SGHTA and FQGTGA. The CDR3 runs to 14 residues. The CDR3 spells CASSPLGGNNEQFF. The CDR3 DNA reads as TGTGCCAGCAGCCCCCTCGGGGGGAACAATGAGCAGTTCTTC.

This clonotype was detected ten times or more. This chain links TRBV25-1 with TRBJ2-7; 8 bases align to TRBD2. V gave up 6 bases and J gave up 2 bases; unmatched junction bases: 9. The CDR3 runs to 15 residues. The germline V gene has CDR1 MGHDK and CDR2 SYGVNS. CDR3 sequence (DNA): TGTGCCAGCAGCCCGGGGGGGACGGGAACCTACGAGCAGTACTTC. Its translation is CASSPGGTGTYEQYF.

A note on this clonotype: The likely explanation is a read error, given a far larger clone one base away. The V and J genes are TRBV6-5 and TRBJ1-5; unclear D gene. CDR3 length equals 15 residues. CDR1 MNHEY and CDR2 SVGAGI come from the germline V gene. CDR3 DNA sequence: TGTGCCATCAGTTACAGCGGGAACAGCAATCAGCCCCAGCATTTT. Protein: CAISYSGNSNQPQHF.

A word on this clonotype: Compared with germline, one end of the junction differs, possibly owing to a read error. V is TRBV4-3 and J is TRBJ2-7; TRBD1 matches at 7 bases. Germline V CDR1 and CDR2: LGHNA, YSLEER. This CDR3 region has 14 residues. The CDR3 protein is CAGSQTGVSYEQYF. The CDR3 nucleotides read TGCGCCGGCAGCCAAACAGGGGTGTCTTACGAGCAGTACTTC.

At least ten counts were recorded for this clonotype. The rearrangement links TRBV7-2 to TRBJ1-5; D is possibly TRBD1 (6 bases). V lost 5 bases, J lost 4 bases, and 12 bases lay in between. This CDR3 is built from 14 residues. CDR1 is SGHTA, CDR2 FQGNSA, per germline. CDR3 sequence: CASSLDRTNQPQHF. CDR3 in DNA: TGTGCCAGCAGCCTTGACAGGACTAATCAGCCCCAGCATTTT.

Comments on this clonotype: A clone one base away is much larger, so this may be a read error. The chain couples TRBV7-2 to TRBJ2-7, with a possible D match to TRBD2 (5 bases). CDR3 length equals 13 residues. The ends were cut back, 5 bases at V and 12 bases at J, with 20 bases in the middle. In germline, CDR1 is SGHTA, CDR2 FQGNSA. The CDR3 DNA is TGTGCCAGCAGCCACACTAGGACCCGGGGTCGGTACTTC. This codes for CASSHTRTRGRYF.

The J gene is TRBJ1-4, the V gene TRBV24-1; TRBD1 is a possible D gene (5 bases). Germline V gene lookup returns CDR1 KGHDR and CDR2 SFDVKD. The length of the CDR3 is 15 residues. V lost 7 bases, J lost 8 bases, and 19 bases lay in between. CDR3 sequence (DNA): TGTGCCACCAGCAGTGTTAGCGGGGCAGTCGAAAAACTGTTTTTT. Its translation: CATSSVSGAVEKLFF.

The genes are TRBV2 and TRBJ2-2; 7 bases are a match to TRBD2. The germline V gene encodes CDR1 SNHLY and CDR2 FYNNEI. V was pared by 8 bases and J by 8 bases, with 20 bases of the junction left unmatched. The CDR3 extends over 17 amino acids. This CDR3 is CASGGLLDNTVGGELFF. For the CDR3, the DNA is TGTGCCAGCGGGGGACTATTGGACAACACCGTCGGGGGGGAGCTGTTTTTT.